This TCR beta chain was observed in a study of blood T cell repertoires in COVID-19. As for the study in general: PBMCs, B-cell-depleted T cells, or T cells provided the cDNA or gDNA that made up the material.

Measured with immunoSEQ multiplex PCR; TCRdb has only the in-frame clones, and not every one. In the table there are 150,000 to 200,000 clones, around 79% of which are singletons. The V end was cut by 0 bases, the J end by 1 base, with 10 bases between. The germline gives CDR1 LNHNV, CDR2 YYDKDF (reference sequence). The CDR3 length is 15 residues. V gene TRBV15 combines with J gene TRBJ2-7; D may be TRBD1 (6 bases). Sequenced: peripheral blood. This TCR came from a middle-aged woman with COVID-19, enrolled during active disease. This CDR3 reads CATSRDRGHSYEQYF. For the CDR3, the DNA is TGTGCCACCAGCAGAGATAGGGGACATTCCTACGAGCAGTACTTC. Complete variable domain (other parts from reference TRBV15 and TRBJ2-7): DAMVIQNPRYQVTQFGKPVTLSCSQTLNHNVMYWYQQKSSQAPKLLFHYYDKDFNNEADTPDNFQSRRPNTSFCFLDIRSPGLGDTAMYLCATSRDRGHSYEQYFGPGTRLTVT.